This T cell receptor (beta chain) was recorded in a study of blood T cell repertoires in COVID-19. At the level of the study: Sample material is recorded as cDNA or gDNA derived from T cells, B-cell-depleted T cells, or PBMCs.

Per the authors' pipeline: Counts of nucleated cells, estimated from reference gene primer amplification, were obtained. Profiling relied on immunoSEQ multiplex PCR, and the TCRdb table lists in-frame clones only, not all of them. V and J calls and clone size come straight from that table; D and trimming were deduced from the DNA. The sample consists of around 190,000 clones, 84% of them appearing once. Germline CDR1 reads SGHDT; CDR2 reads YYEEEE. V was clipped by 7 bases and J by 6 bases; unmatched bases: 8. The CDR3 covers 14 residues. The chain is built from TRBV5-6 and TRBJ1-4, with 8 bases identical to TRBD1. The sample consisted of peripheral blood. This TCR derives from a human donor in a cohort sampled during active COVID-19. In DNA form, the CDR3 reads TGTGCCAGCGAGTTCGGACAGGGAGATGAAAAACTGTTTTTT. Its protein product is CASEFGQGDEKLFF. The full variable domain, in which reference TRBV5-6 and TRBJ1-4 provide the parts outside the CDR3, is DAGVTQSPTHLIKTRGQQVTLRCSPKSGHDTVSWYQQALGQGPQFIFQYYEEEERQRGNFPDRFSGHQFPNYSSELNVNALLLGDSALYLCASEFGQGDEKLFFGSGTQLSVL.